These 6 T cell receptor beta chains were all obtained from the same sample, sequenced in a study of cytomegalovirus exposure and HLA in healthy donors. Primers included in the PCR were 60 Vbeta and 13 Jbeta primers. The data were produced by immunoSEQ multiplex PCR, yet TCRdb's version contains in-frame clones alone and is incomplete. The profile shows roughly 98,000 clones, approximately 74% of them singletons. Sequences were obtained from PBMCs. All receptors come from a woman in her sixties or seventies in good health and CMV-seropositive.

This clone was detected a few times. This rearrangement joins TRBV28 to TRBJ1-1; 8 nucleotides agree with TRBD1. Unmatched junction bases numbered 6, after V lost 11 bases and J lost 1 base. The germline V gene has CDR1 MDHEN and CDR2 SYDVKM. CDR3 size: 13 residues. CDR3 residues: CAREDRANTEAFF. In DNA form, the CDR3 reads TGTGCCCGGGAGGACAGGGCGAACACTGAAGCTTTCTTT.

The chain is built from TRBV9 and TRBJ2-7, with 8 positions matching TRBD2. Trimming removed 4 bases from V and 2 bases from J; junction bases left unmatched: 8. CDR3 size: 15 residues. In germline, CDR1 is SGDLS, CDR2 YYNGEE. Here the CDR3 reads CASSPRLAGTYEQYF. The DNA for the CDR3 is TGTGCCAGCAGCCCCCGGCTAGCGGGTACCTACGAGCAGTACTTC.

V gene TRBV6-1 combines with J gene TRBJ1-1, with TRBD1 identical over 10 bases. V shed 8 bases, J shed 7 bases, and the junction held 10 bases outside the gene matches. The CDR3 has 14 amino acids. Germline-derived CDR1 and CDR2 are MNHNS and SASEGT. CDR3 loop: CASSRTGGKVEAFF. CDR3 DNA: TGTGCCAGCTCAAGGACAGGGGGAAAGGTTGAAGCTTTCTTT.

V and J are TRBV19 and TRBJ2-3, with a possible D match to TRBD2 (5 bases). The CDR3 contains 15 residues. Germline V gives CDR1 LNHDA, CDR2 SQIVND (reference sequence). With 1 base removed from V and 0 bases from J, the gap between germline ends came to 8 bases. The CDR3 loop is CASSIGGFSTDTQYF. The CDR3 nucleotides are TGTGCCAGTAGTATAGGAGGGTTTAGCACAGATACGCAGTATTTT.

The chain has TRBV18 and TRBJ1-2; 10 bases match TRBD1. The CDR3 is made up of 15 amino acids. Germline V gene lookup returns CDR1 KGHSH and CDR2 LQKENI. J lost 1 base, V lost 4 bases, and 3 bases had no gene match. The CDR3 protein is CASSHGQGVNYGYTF. CDR3 coding DNA: TGTGCCAGCTCACACGGACAGGGGGTTAACTATGGCTACACCTTC. Based on the CDR3 plus reference TRBV18 and TRBJ1-2, the full variable domain is NAGVMQNPRHLVRRRGQEARLRCSPMKGHSHVYWYRQLPEEGLKFMVYLQKENIIDESGMPKERFSAEFPKEGPSILRIQQVVRGDSAAYFCASSHGQGVNYGYTFGSGTRLTVV.

The rearrangement uses TRBV4-1 and TRBJ2-7; 11 bases are a match to TRBD2. With 4 bases clipped from V and 1 base from J, the junction kept 3 bases outside the gene matches. This CDR3 has 15 residues. Germline V lookup: CDR1 MGHRA, CDR2 YSYEKL. CDR3 amino acids: CASSPLAGGSYEQYF. The CDR3, as DNA: TGCGCCAGCAGCCCTCTAGCGGGAGGTTCCTACGAGCAGTACTTC.